One T cell receptor beta chain is described in this entry. Its antigen remains undetermined. No base quality information exists; no much larger clone differs at one position. To separate naive from memory CD4+ T cells, cryopreserved PBMCs first underwent CD4 enrichment and then EasySep naive CD4+ T cell enrichment. Ficoll-Paque PLUS gradient centrifugation was used to isolate PBMCs from either whole blood or leukapheresis product. The PBMCs went either fresh into the expansion assay or into cryopreservation at -140 degrees C. The QIAamp Micro DNA Kit was used to extract genomic DNA from the CD4+ T cells. This entry belongs to a study of CD4 T cells in relation to SARS-CoV-2 and coronaviruses (dated by TCRdb to about 2021). Notes on the research overall: Across all 12 patients in the convalescent cohort, the median age was about 42 years, with a range of roughly 21 to 75 years. The approximately 12 convalescent patients included 8 males and 4 females; two subjects were Hispanic. Using patient-derived lymphoblastoid cell lines, the shared crossreactive spike epitopes were mapped to their HLA restriction. Memory CD4+ T cell crossreactivity between SARS-CoV-2 and common cold coronavirus spike proteins was assessed at the TCR clonotype level in the study. Samples from three pre-COVID donors and the naive versus memory experiments were sequenced with the Adaptive Biotechnologies TCR-sequencing kit; other data were Illumina-based. A different TCR-beta assay, based on Illumina, was used to sequence expansion assays from other donors in the study.

Deep-resolution immunoSEQ TCR-beta sequencing was performed on DNA from uncultured naive and memory CD4+ T cells. Regarding the original processing steps: During preprocessing, nonproductive sequences were removed, along with CDR3s that did not begin with C, did not end with F or W, or were shorter than 7 amino acids. Cultured and uncultured naive and memory CD4+ repertoires were searched for previously identified spike- and CEF-reactive CDR3s. CDR3 homology was quantified as pairwise Levenshtein distance, calculated with the stringdist R package after three terminal residues were trimmed from each end. Imported from immuneACCESS, the table was reduced by TCRdb to in-frame sequences with V and J called. These copies leave out some clones; in studies compared against another copy, an unresolved V gene accounts for under half, and the cause of the remainder is not known. V and J calls and clone size are given by that table; D and trimming were obtained from the DNA. The sample has 50,000 to 70,000 clones on record, about 92% of them singletons. The ten top clones hold around 0.41% of the sample.

From its cysteine to its phenylalanine, the CDR3 spans 14 amino acids. Only the CDR3 part of the read is kept: 42 bases, read in frame from the first base. Looking up the germline V gene (reference sequence) yields CDR1 SGHNT and CDR2 YYREEE. V drops 5 bases and J drops 0 bases, leaving 12 bases in between. On the study overall, not on this receptor specifically: Pre-pandemic and post-infection samples were not both contributed by any donor, so tracing of the source of pre-existing responses was limited. Crossreactivity analysis centred on spike protein, so crossreactivity against other viral proteins was not assessed. Significantly weaker SARS-CoV-2-driven expansion was shown by crossreactive clones than by monoreactive clones, consistent with antigenic imprinting. Sequencing of naive versus memory cells indicated that the assay detects memory recall responses, not primary responses primed during culture. The study was limited by small numbers of patients and tested TCRs. In approximately 60% of donors, memory CD4+ clonotypes turned up that crossrecognized SARS-CoV-2 and at least one common cold coronavirus spike.

This sequence uses TRBV5-4 and TRBJ2-7; there is no confident call for the D gene. Sequenced: naive CD4+ T cells from PBMCs. The cell subset or site label corresponds to: naive CD4+ T cells isolated by negative enrichment. This TCR was sampled from an adult with COVID-19. The DNA sequence is given as TGTGCCAGCAGTCAGAGGCAGAACTCCTACGAGCAGTACTTC. This sequence encodes CASSQRQNSYEQYF.